What follows are 19 T cell receptor beta chains derived from one specimen sequenced in a study of cytomegalovirus exposure and HLA in healthy donors. Use of 60 Vbeta and 13 Jbeta primers characterized the PCR. The method was immunoSEQ multiplex PCR; TCRdb's version includes in-frame clones alone and lacks a portion of them. The profile shows some 130,000 clones, 60% to 85% of them singletons. Sequencing was carried out using PBMCs. The receptors shown here come from a young man in good health and CMV-seronegative.

The rearrangement links TRBV5-4 to TRBJ2-3; TRBD1 might be the D (6 bases). The V gene lost 3 bases and the J gene lost 3 bases, with 11 bases spanning the gap. CDR1 SGHNT and CDR2 YYREEE come from the germline V gene (reference sequence). The CDR3 runs 14 residues. The CDR3 DNA reads as TGTGCCAGCAGCTCCGCGCAGGGGACAGATACGCAGTATTTT. Translation: CASSSAQGTDTQYF.

The chain is built from TRBV19 and TRBJ1-2, with 8 bases identical to TRBD1. The CDR3 is 13 residues long. CDR1 and CDR2 from the germline V gene are LNHDA and SQIVND (reference sequence). With 5 bases clipped from V and 6 bases from J, the junction kept 5 bases outside the gene matches. The CDR3 DNA follows: TGTGCCAGTAGTCCCCAGGGGGCGAATGGCTACACCTTC. It yields the protein CASSPQGANGYTF.

The chain carries TRBV29-1 and TRBJ1-1, with a possible D match to TRBD1 (5 bases). The CDR3 sequence is 13 residues long. Trimming took off 3 bases at V and 1 base at J, with 9 bases between the two ends. Germline CDR1 is SQVTM and CDR2 is ANQGSEA. Here the CDR3 DNA reads TGCAGCGTTGAGCGGGGGACGAACACTGAAGCTTTCTTT. The encoded protein is CSVERGTNTEAFF.

This chain joins TRBV5-1 and TRBJ2-1; D unclear. V was pared by 4 bases and J by 0 bases, with 11 bases between. The CDR3 loop spans 15 amino acids. Germline V gene lookup returns CDR1 SGHRS and CDR2 YFSETQ. This chain's CDR3 is CASSELESSYNEQFF. CDR3 bases: TGCGCCAGCAGCGAGCTAGAGAGCTCCTACAATGAGCAGTTCTTC.

Comment on this clone: Other DNA sequences of this sample code for an identical CDR3. This sequence joins TRBV6-6 and TRBJ2-2, with D possibly TRBD2 on 6 matching bases. V was shortened by 6 bases and J by 7 bases, with 12 bases between the two germline ends. The CDR3 consists of 13 residues. The germline V gene has CDR1 MNHNY and CDR2 SVGAGI (reference sequence). CDR3 amino acids: CASRDTGDGELFF. For the CDR3, the DNA is TGTGCCAGCAGGGACACGGGGGACGGGGAGCTGTTTTTT.

The V and J genes are TRBV5-1 and TRBJ1-2; D gene uncertain. Germline V gene data show CDR1 as SGHRS and CDR2 as YFSETQ. There are 15 residues in the CDR3. Trimming shortened V by 0 bases and J by 2 bases, and 11 bases separated the two germline ends. CDR3 DNA sequence: TGCGCCAGCAGCTTGGCGAGGGTCGGAAACTATGGCTACACCTTC. Translating it yields CASSLARVGNYGYTF.

The chain couples TRBV25-1 to TRBJ1-4; TRBD1 aligns across 8 bases. The J segment lost 0 bases and the V segment lost 8 bases, leaving 2 bases of the junction unmatched. The CDR3 sequence is 14 residues long. Germline assignment: CDR1 MGHDK and CDR2 SYGVNS. As DNA, the CDR3 is TGTGCCAGCTCACAGGGGGCAACTAATGAAAAACTGTTTTTT. This sequence encodes CASSQGATNEKLFF. The full variable domain, completed using reference TRBV25-1 and TRBJ1-4, is EADIYQTPRYLVIGTGKKITLECSQTMGHDKMYWYQQDPGMELHLIHYSYGVNSTEKGDLSSESTVSRIRTEHFPLTLESARPSHTSQYLCASSQGATNEKLFFGSGTQLSVL.

The V call is TRBV4-1, the J call TRBJ1-2, with TRBD1 matching over 9 bases. This CDR3 is built from 15 residues. Germline V gives CDR1 MGHRA, CDR2 YSYEKL. The trim removed 5 bases at V and 4 bases at J, leaving 8 bases unmatched. The CDR3 is CASSLGQGSAYGYTF. CDR3 nucleotide sequence: TGCGCCAGCAGCTTGGGACAGGGTTCGGCCTATGGCTACACCTTC.

Worth noting for this clone: The same CDR3 arises from other DNA sequences in this sample as well. The chain recombines TRBV15 with TRBJ2-5, with a tentative D call TRBD1 (5 bases). Germline loops: CDR1 LNHNV, CDR2 YYDKDF (reference sequence). CDR3 size: 13 residues. The V gene lost 0 bases and the J gene lost 5 bases, with 7 bases spanning the gap. This chain's CDR3 is CATSRDQGETQYF. The CDR3 region has the DNA TGTGCCACCAGCAGAGATCAGGGCGAGACCCAGTACTTC.

DNA for the CDR3: TGTGCCAGCAGTACTGGACTAGCCTATGAGCAGTTCTTC. This encodes CASSTGLAYEQFF. The rearrangement links TRBV6-5 to TRBJ2-1, with 8 bases lining up with TRBD2. This CDR3 region has 13 residues. J gave up 8 bases and V 5 bases, and 5 bases lay outside the gene matches. CDR1 is MNHEY and CDR2 is SVGAGI in the germline V gene.

The chain recombines TRBV19 with TRBJ2-7; 10 positions match TRBD1. The CDR3 totals 15 residues. Trimming took 6 bases from V and 3 from J; bases not matched to a gene: 8. Germline V CDR1 and CDR2: LNHDA, SQIVND (reference sequence). This CDR3 is CASRTGTGDFYEQYF. Here the CDR3 DNA reads TGTGCCAGTAGGACCGGGACAGGGGACTTCTACGAGCAGTACTTC.

The chain couples TRBV19 to TRBJ1-3; D perhaps matches TRBD1 (6 bases). CDR1 and CDR2 from the germline V gene are LNHDA and SQIVND (reference sequence). The CDR3 totals 15 residues. The V gene lost 7 bases and the J gene lost 0 bases, with 13 bases spanning the gap. The DNA for the CDR3 is TGTGCCAGTATGCCCATGGACAGCTCTGGAAACACCATATATTTT. Its translation: CASMPMDSSGNTIYF. The variable domain in full, completed from reference TRBV19 and TRBJ1-3, reads DGGITQSPKYLFRKEGQNVTLSCEQNLNHDAMYWYRQDPGQGLRLIYYSQIVNDFQKGDIAEGYSVSREKKESFPLTVTSAQKNPTAFYLCASMPMDSSGNTIYFGEGSWLTVV.

The chain couples TRBV9 to TRBJ2-5; D call uncertain. The V end was cut by 0 bases, the J end by 0 bases, with 9 bases between. This CDR3 spans 15 amino acids. Germline V gives CDR1 SGDLS, CDR2 YYNGEE. The CDR3 loop reads CASSVAGADQETQYF. CDR3 bases: TGTGCCAGCAGCGTAGCTGGAGCAGACCAAGAGACCCAGTACTTC. Together with reference TRBV9 and TRBJ2-5, the CDR3 gives the full variable domain: DSGVTQTPKHLITATGQRVTLRCSPRSGDLSVYWYQQSLDQGLQFLIQYYNGEERAKGNILERFSAQQFPDLHSELNLSSLELGDSALYFCASSVAGADQETQYFGPGTRLLVL.

The rearrangement joins TRBV4-3 to TRBJ2-5; D might be TRBD1 (5 bases). The CDR3 is made up of 15 amino acids. Germline CDR1 and CDR2: LGHNA and YSLEER. V lost 1 base to trimming and J lost 1 base, with 10 bases between them. The CDR3 DNA is TGCGCCAGCAGCCAAGGGGCGACAGTCCAAGAGACCCAGTACTTC. It specifies CASSQGATVQETQYF.

This chain uses TRBV7-9 with TRBJ1-4; 9 positions match TRBD1. V was pared by 5 bases and J by 8 bases, with 9 bases of the junction left unmatched. Germline CDR1 SEHNR, CDR2 FQNEAQ (reference sequence). The CDR3 contains 15 residues. Written as DNA, the CDR3 is TGTGCCAGCAGCCCTCCATGGGACAGGGAGGAAAAACTGTTTTTT. This codes for CASSPPWDREEKLFF.

V and J are TRBV19 and TRBJ2-5; tentatively, D is TRBD1 (6 bases). The J call may be mistaken, given a closer DNA end match to TRBJ2-7. CDR3 size: 14 residues. Germline CDR1 reads LNHDA; CDR2 reads SQIVND (reference sequence). The CDR3: CASSHLHRVHEQYF. CDR3 DNA: TGTGCCAGTAGCCACCTCCACAGGGTCCACGAGCAGTACTTC.

V gene TRBV7-2 combines with J gene TRBJ2-6; 7 positions agree with TRBD1. The J segment lost 1 base and the V segment lost 0 bases, leaving 18 bases of the junction unmatched. CDR1 and CDR2 (germline): SGHTA, FQGNSA. The CDR3 is 22 amino acids. The chain's CDR3 is CASSLARLEGAQSRSGANVLTF. The DNA for the CDR3 is TGTGCCAGCAGCTTAGCCCGCCTCGAGGGGGCTCAAAGTAGGTCTGGGGCCAACGTCCTGACTTTC.

The chain is built from TRBV5-4 and TRBJ1-2; D is possibly TRBD1 (5 bases). This CDR3 is 14 amino acids long. Germline CDR1 and CDR2: SGHNT and YYREEE (reference sequence). V shed 3 bases and J shed 4 bases, with 13 bases lying between them. CDR3 protein: CASSSPDSLYGYTF. Written as DNA, the CDR3 is TGTGCCAGCAGCTCGCCCGACAGTCTCTATGGCTACACCTTC.

This clone was seen a few times. The J gene is TRBJ1-5, the V gene TRBV30; 7 bases are a match to TRBD1. The trim removed 4 bases at V and 7 bases at J, leaving 7 bases unmatched. This CDR3 has 13 residues. CDR1 and CDR2 (germline): GTSNPN, SVGIG (reference sequence). Here the CDR3 DNA reads TGTGCCTGGACCGACAGGGCGGAACAGCCCCAGCATTTT. Amino acid sequence: CAWTDRAEQPQHF.